The 27 T cell receptor beta chains in this list originate from one sample, sequenced in a study of cytotoxic CD8 clonotypes in ibrutinib-treated CLL. Repertoires were generated with immunoSEQ multiplex PCR, while TCRdb's copy carries only in-frame clones and drops some. The sample has some 160,000 clones, about 80% seen once. The specimen was PBMCs, collected after 12 months of ibrutinib treatment. Every receptor here comes from a human donor with chronic lymphocytic leukemia.

This clone was detected only once. The V call is TRBV7-2, the J call TRBJ2-7; no reliable D call. The CDR3 spans 14 residues. Germline V gene lookup returns CDR1 SGHTA and CDR2 FQGNSA. V was shortened by 5 bases and J by 0 bases, with 11 bases between the two germline ends. The CDR3 DNA reads TGTGCCAGCAGCCCGGGCATGAACTCCTACGAGCAGTACTTC. This codes for CASSPGMNSYEQYF.

The CDR3 loop is CASSMGLARNSYEQYF. The DNA of the CDR3 is TGTGCCAGTAGTATGGGTCTAGCGAGAAACTCCTACGAGCAGTACTTC. The chain links TRBV19 to TRBJ2-7; the D gene is possibly TRBD2 (6 bases). With 3 bases removed from V and 0 bases from J, the gap between germline ends came to 15 bases. The CDR3 spans 16 residues. Germline V CDR1 and CDR2: LNHDA, SQIVND (reference sequence).

The chain uses TRBV6-5 and TRBJ1-5; the match to TRBD1 covers 7 bases. V dropped 6 bases and J dropped 3; count of bases not matched to a gene: 8. Germline V CDR1 and CDR2: MNHEY, SVGAGI. This CDR3 is 15 amino acids long. The chain's CDR3 is CASSRSTGSNQPQHF. Written as DNA, the CDR3 is TGTGCCAGCAGCCGCTCGACAGGGTCCAATCAGCCCCAGCATTTT.

The CDR3 bases are TGTGCCAGCAGCGTAGTGGGGGGCCGCGAGTCGACAGATACGCAGTATTTT. Translating gives CASSVVGGRESTDTQYF. This sequence joins TRBV9 and TRBJ2-3; TRBD1 or TRBD2 may be the D gene (6 bases each). V shed 0 bases and J shed 3 bases, with 17 bases lying between them. CDR1 and CDR2 (germline): SGDLS, YYNGEE. CDR3 size: 17 residues.

The CDR3 sequence: CASSETIGPYEQYF. CDR3 sequence (DNA): TGTGCCAGCAGCGAGACAATCGGTCCCTACGAGCAGTACTTC. The V and J genes are TRBV2 and TRBJ2-7; the D is unclear. Looked up from germline, CDR1 is SNHLY and CDR2 is FYNNEI. The CDR3 has 14 amino acids. Trimming shortened V by 6 bases and J by 2 bases, and 14 bases separated the two germline ends.

The chain recombines TRBV5-8 with TRBJ1-2; 8 bases are shared with TRBD1. The germline V gene encodes CDR1 SGHTS and CDR2 YDEGEE. V shed 4 bases and J 4 bases; nucleotides not matched to a gene: 12. There are 16 residues in the CDR3. CDR3 region: CASSPAGGERAYGYTF. CDR3 nucleotide sequence: TGTGCCAGCAGCCCCGCAGGGGGCGAACGTGCCTATGGCTACACCTTC.

J is TRBJ1-2 and V is TRBV11-1; D is possibly TRBD1 (6 bases). The germline gives CDR1 SGHAT, CDR2 FQDESV (reference sequence). The CDR3 covers 13 residues. The ends were cut back, 4 bases at V and 4 bases at J, with 10 bases in the middle. CDR3 DNA sequence: TGTGCCAGCAGCTCACAGGGAACCTATGGCTACACCTTC. As protein: CASSSQGTYGYTF. Full variable domain (outside the CDR3, taken from reference TRBV11-1 and TRBJ1-2): EAEVAQSPRYKITEKSQAVAFWCDPISGHATLYWYRQILGQGPELLVQFQDESVVDDSQLPKDRFSAERLKGVDSTLKIQPAELGDSAMYLCASSSQGTYGYTFGSGTRLTVV.

The chain couples TRBV4-3 to TRBJ2-4; weak D call: TRBD1 (6 bases). The CDR3 spans 13 residues. Germline assignment: CDR1 LGHNA and CDR2 YSLEER. Trimming stripped 3 bases from V and 6 bases from J, with 9 bases between. The CDR3, as DNA: TGCGCCAGCAGCCAGGTACAGGGAAACATTCAGTACTTC. Translating it yields CASSQVQGNIQYF.

V and J are TRBV20-1 and TRBJ1-1; D unresolved. This CDR3 is built from 11 residues. The germline V gene encodes CDR1 DFQATT and CDR2 SNEGSKA (reference sequence). Trimming shortened V by 3 bases and J by 7 bases, and 9 bases separated the two germline ends. Here the CDR3 reads CSARADGEAFF. For the CDR3, the DNA is TGCAGTGCTAGGGCGGACGGTGAAGCTTTCTTT.

V gene TRBV2 combines with J gene TRBJ2-1, with a possible D match to TRBD1 (6 bases). Germline assignment: CDR1 SNHLY and CDR2 FYNNEI. CDR3 length: 15 amino acids. V lost 6 bases and J 0 bases, leaving 12 bases between the germline ends. Written as DNA, the CDR3 is TGTGCCAGCAGGATAAGGGACACCTCCTACAATGAGCAGTTCTTC. Its protein product is CASRIRDTSYNEQFF. Looking up the rest from reference TRBV2 and TRBJ2-1 gives the full variable domain: EPEVTQTPSHQVTQMGQEVILRCVPISNHLYFYWYRQILGQKVEFLVSFYNNEISEKSEIFDDQFSVERPDGSNFTLKIRSTKLEDSAMYFCASRIRDTSYNEQFFGPGTRLTVL.

The CDR3 DNA is TGTGCCAGCAGCCGGACTAGCGGGGGGACCACAGATACGCAGTATTTT. This codes for CASSRTSGGTTDTQYF. This chain joins TRBV5-5 and TRBJ2-3, with 14 bases identical to TRBD2. V lost 4 bases and J lost 2; bases outside the gene matches: 3. CDR3 length: 16 amino acids. Germline V gives CDR1 SGHKS, CDR2 YYEKEE (reference sequence).

The chain is built from TRBV5-6 and TRBJ2-7; the D gene is possibly TRBD2 (6 bases). Germline V gene sequence: CDR1 SGHDT, CDR2 YYEEEE. There are 14 residues in the CDR3. V lost 2 bases and J lost 2, with 11 bases in between. The CDR3 is CASSFIAEPYEQYF. The CDR3 nucleotides are TGTGCCAGCAGCTTTATAGCGGAACCCTACGAGCAGTACTTC.

The chain recombines TRBV29-1 with TRBJ2-3; D is uncertain. The CDR3 loop spans 13 amino acids. Trimming took off 4 bases at V and 8 bases at J, with 16 bases between the two ends. Germline lookup yields CDR1 SQVTM and CDR2 ANQGSEA. The CDR3 loop reads CSVAGRGVLTQYF. CDR3 nucleotides: TGCAGCGTTGCCGGACGCGGAGTTCTTACGCAGTATTTT.

V usage is TRBV9 and J usage is TRBJ2-5, with D perhaps TRBD1 or TRBD2 (5 bases each). CDR3 length: 14 residues. V gave up 2 bases and J gave up 7 bases, with 15 bases separating them. The germline V gene encodes CDR1 SGDLS and CDR2 YYNGEE. The CDR3 region has the DNA TGTGCCAGCAGCGTTGGGCCGGGGCGCGGGACCCAGTACTTC. Its protein product is CASSVGPGRGTQYF. The full variable domain, completed using reference TRBV9 and TRBJ2-5, is DSGVTQTPKHLITATGQRVTLRCSPRSGDLSVYWYQQSLDQGLQFLIQYYNGEERAKGNILERFSAQQFPDLHSELNLSSLELGDSALYFCASSVGPGRGTQYFGPGTRLLVL.

The V and J genes are TRBV5-1 and TRBJ2-3, with 8 bases aligning to TRBD2. Germline lookup yields CDR1 SGHRS and CDR2 YFSETQ. This CDR3 has 16 amino acids. J lost 2 bases, V lost 0 bases, and 5 bases had no gene match. CDR3: CASSLEGRGATDTQYF. In DNA form, the CDR3 reads TGCGCCAGCAGCTTGGAAGGGCGGGGGGCCACAGATACGCAGTATTTT.

The chain carries TRBV28 and TRBJ1-1; possible D gene TRBD1, 6 bases. The CDR3 covers 15 residues. V was pared by 5 bases and J by 2 bases, with 15 bases between. The germline V gene encodes CDR1 MDHEN and CDR2 SYDVKM. This CDR3 reads CASSKTTGANTEAFF. CDR3 bases: TGTGCCAGCAGTAAAACGACAGGAGCAAACACTGAAGCTTTCTTT. The full variable domain, completed using reference TRBV28 and TRBJ1-1, is DVKVTQSSRYLVKRTGEKVFLECVQDMDHENMFWYRQDPGLGLRLIYFSYDVKMKEKGDIPEGYSVSREKKERFSLILESASTNQTSMYLCASSKTTGANTEAFFGQGTRLTVV.

This chain links TRBV6-5 with TRBJ2-3, with unresolved D. With 6 bases removed from V and 6 bases from J, the gap between germline ends came to 10 bases. Germline loops: CDR1 MNHEY, CDR2 SVGAGI. The CDR3 has 12 residues. CDR3 sequence (DNA): TGTGCCAGCAGCCATACATGGGATACGCAGTATTTT. This codes for CASSHTWDTQYF.

The chain couples TRBV7-8 to TRBJ1-1, with TRBD1 matching over 8 bases. Trimming took 2 bases from V and 11 from J; bases not matched to a gene: 10. Germline values: CDR1 SGHVS, CDR2 FQNEAQ. The CDR3 runs to 14 residues. This CDR3 reads CASSLNRQGRGAFF. The CDR3 nucleotides are TGTGCCAGCAGCTTAAATCGACAGGGGCGCGGGGCTTTCTTT.

This clone is a singleton in its sample. This chain links TRBV6-5 with TRBJ2-3; D gene uncertain. Germline lookup yields CDR1 MNHEY and CDR2 SVGAGI. This CDR3 is 15 amino acids long. V was shortened by 5 bases and J by 3 bases, with 15 bases between the two germline ends. This CDR3 reads CASSPFGPSTDTQYF. For the CDR3, the DNA is TGTGCCAGCAGTCCCTTCGGGCCATCAACAGATACGCAGTATTTT.

This clone was picked up a small number of times. This chain joins TRBV6-1 and TRBJ2-5; maybe TRBD1 (6 bases). The CDR3 runs 13 residues. Germline values: CDR1 MNHNS, CDR2 SASEGT. Trimming shortened V by 4 bases and J by 2 bases, and 8 bases separated the two germline ends. CDR3 residues: CASSGGQQETQYF. CDR3 coding DNA: TGTGCCAGCAGTGGCGGACAGCAAGAGACCCAGTACTTC.

The chain links TRBV2 to TRBJ1-2; no clear D. The germline V gene encodes CDR1 SNHLY and CDR2 FYNNEI. V gave up 6 bases and J gave up 2 bases, with 13 bases separating them. The CDR3 length is 14 residues. The CDR3 loop reads CASSPPPGNYGYTF. As DNA, the CDR3 is TGTGCCAGCAGCCCCCCACCCGGGAACTATGGCTACACCTTC. Variable domain in full (rest from reference TRBV2 and TRBJ1-2): EPEVTQTPSHQVTQMGQEVILRCVPISNHLYFYWYRQILGQKVEFLVSFYNNEISEKSEIFDDQFSVERPDGSNFTLKIRSTKLEDSAMYFCASSPPPGNYGYTFGSGTRLTVV.

The chain employs TRBV27 and TRBJ2-7; D may be TRBD1 (12 bases). V was clipped by 5 bases and J by 3 bases, with 23 bases between them. The germline gives CDR1 MNHEY, CDR2 SMNVEV (reference sequence). The CDR3 is 17 amino acids. The CDR3, as DNA: TGTGCCAGCAGTCGACTAGCGGGACAGGGGGCGGTCTACGAGCAGTACTTC. As protein: CASSRLAGQGAVYEQYF.

The chain carries TRBV7-2 and TRBJ2-5; no clear D gene. The CDR3 runs to 14 residues. Germline V gives CDR1 SGHTA, CDR2 FQGNSA. V was trimmed by 8 bases and J by 5 bases, leaving 18 bases between them. For the CDR3, the DNA is TGTGCCAGCTGCCGTACCGGCCCGCGCGAGACCCAGTACTTC. It encodes CASCRTGPRETQYF.

Concerning this clone: One end of the junction is discordant with germline, which a read error may explain. The chain carries TRBV10-3 and TRBJ2-7; TRBD1 agrees at 9 bases. This CDR3 is 16 amino acids long. The germline gives CDR1 ENHRY, CDR2 SYGVKD. DNA of the CDR3: TGTGCCAGCAGTAACCAGGGACAGGGTAGCTCCTACGAGCAGTACTTC. Protein: CASSNQGQGSSYEQYF.

The genes are TRBV7-2 and TRBJ2-1, with D possibly being TRBD1 or TRBD2 (6 bases each). The CDR3 length is 15 residues. The germline gives CDR1 SGHTA, CDR2 FQGNSA. The V end lost 5 bases, the J end lost 0 bases, and 11 bases lay between the germline ends. For the CDR3, the DNA is TGTGCCAGCAGCAAGGGGGGAAGCTCCTACAATGAGCAGTTCTTC. Translated, it gives CASSKGGSSYNEQFF.

This clone was picked up one time. The chain employs TRBV19 and TRBJ1-4; possible D gene TRBD1, 5 bases. Trimming took off 8 bases at V and 8 bases at J, with 15 bases between the two ends. The CDR3 extends over 13 amino acids. Germline CDR1 reads LNHDA; CDR2 reads SQIVND (reference sequence). CDR3 in DNA: TGTGCCAGTTCGGGGACGGGGGTCGAAAAACTGTTTTTT. Residues: CASSGTGVEKLFF. Full variable domain (rest looked up from reference TRBV19 and TRBJ1-4): DGGITQSPKYLFRKEGQNVTLSCEQNLNHDAMYWYRQDPGQGLRLIYYSQIVNDFQKGDIAEGYSVSREKKESFPLTVTSAQKNPTAFYLCASSGTGVEKLFFGSGTQLSVL.

The rearrangement uses TRBV7-3 and TRBJ2-7, with TRBD2 identical over 8 bases. Germline trimming cut 1 base from V and 4 bases from J; bases unmatched to any gene: 3. This CDR3 region has 14 residues. Germline CDR1 is SGHTA and CDR2 is FQGTGA. CDR3 loop: CASSLSPGGYEQYF. DNA of the CDR3: TGTGCCAGCAGCTTAAGCCCGGGAGGGTACGAGCAGTACTTC.